The 10 T cell receptor beta chains reported below all come from one sample, sequenced in a study of OX40 agonist ivuxolimab in advanced cancers. The protocol was immunoSEQ multiplex PCR, while the TCRdb copy is restricted to in-frame clones and leaves out a portion. The sample yields tens of thousands of clones, around 87% seen once. The sample here was CD4+ or CD8+ T cells sorted from blood, taken in a trial of the OX40 agonist ivuxolimab. These receptor sequences come from an adult with an advanced solid tumor such as melanoma, head and neck, liver or kidney cancer.

The chain couples TRBV2 to TRBJ2-5; TRBD2 agrees at 7 bases. The CDR3 extends over 14 amino acids. V shed 4 bases and J 2 bases; nucleotides not matched to a gene: 4. Germline loops: CDR1 SNHLY, CDR2 FYNNEI. In DNA, the CDR3 is TGTGCCAGCAGTGTGACCGGGGGGCAAGAGACCCAGTACTTC. Protein sequence: CASSVTGGQETQYF.

The chain joins TRBV5-6 to TRBJ1-2, with 8 nucleotides matching TRBD1. CDR3 size: 15 residues. Germline trimming cut 1 base from V and 5 bases from J; bases unmatched to any gene: 7. Germline assignment: CDR1 SGHDT and CDR2 YYEEEE. The CDR3 loop is CASSLPGDRGYGYTF. Here the CDR3 DNA reads TGTGCCAGCAGCTTGCCGGGAGACAGGGGATATGGCTACACCTTC. The variable domain in full, with the rest retrieved from reference TRBV5-6 and TRBJ1-2, is DAGVTQSPTHLIKTRGQQVTLRCSPKSGHDTVSWYQQALGQGPQFIFQYYEEEERQRGNFPDRFSGHQFPNYSSELNVNALLLGDSALYLCASSLPGDRGYGYTFGSGTRLTVV.

The chain carries TRBV15 and TRBJ1-1; D remains unclear. Trimming stripped 1 base from V and 1 base from J, with 4 bases between. This CDR3 comprises 13 residues. Germline loops: CDR1 LNHNV, CDR2 YYDKDF (reference sequence). CDR3 sequence (DNA): TGTGCCACCAGCAGAGTAGCGAACACTGAAGCTTTCTTT. This codes for CATSRVANTEAFF.

V gene TRBV21-1 combines with J gene TRBJ2-1; the DNA was not compared with TRBD1, the D call given in the table. TRBV21-1 is annotated as a pseudogene. This CDR3 has 15 residues. The CDR3 reads CASSLGTGSTGEQFF. The CDR3 DNA reads as TGTGCCAGCAGCCTAGGGACAGGGTCTACAGGTGAGCAGTTCTTC.

This chain joins TRBV19 and TRBJ2-1; D uncertain. Trimming stripped 7 bases from V and 2 bases from J, with 18 bases between. In germline, CDR1 is LNHDA, CDR2 SQIVND (reference sequence). The CDR3 spans 16 residues. The DNA of the CDR3 is TGTGCCAGTAAAGAGAAGGGCACGACCACCTACAATGAGCAGTTCTTC. It yields the protein CASKEKGTTTYNEQFF. Looking up the rest from reference TRBV19 and TRBJ2-1 gives the full variable domain: DGGITQSPKYLFRKEGQNVTLSCEQNLNHDAMYWYRQDPGQGLRLIYYSQIVNDFQKGDIAEGYSVSREKKESFPLTVTSAQKNPTAFYLCASKEKGTTTYNEQFFGPGTRLTVL.

The J gene is TRBJ2-7, the V gene TRBV5-4; a possible D gene is TRBD2 (6 bases). V gave up 3 bases and J gave up 4 bases, with 17 bases separating them. This CDR3 has 15 amino acids. Looked up from germline, CDR1 is SGHNT and CDR2 is YYREEE (reference sequence). CDR3 region: CASSSRASGAYEQYF. Written as DNA, the CDR3 is TGTGCCAGCAGCTCCCGGGCCTCGGGAGCTTACGAGCAGTACTTC.

V usage is TRBV7-3 and J usage is TRBJ1-2; TRBD1 matches at 9 bases. The CDR3 totals 14 residues. The V segment lost 4 bases and the J segment 4 bases; nucleotides outside the gene matches: 4. Per germline, CDR1 SGHTA and CDR2 FQGTGA. The CDR3 nucleotides are TGTGCCAGCAGCTCCTCGGACAGGGGCTATGGCTACACCTTC. Protein product: CASSSSDRGYGYTF.

V gene TRBV5-5 combines with J gene TRBJ2-7; D might be TRBD1 (6 bases). V was cut by 2 bases and J by 5 bases, with 8 bases left in between. This CDR3 has 12 residues. In germline, CDR1 is SGHKS, CDR2 YYEKEE (reference sequence). CDR3 residues: CASSLGTNEQYF. The CDR3 DNA follows: TGTGCCAGCAGCTTAGGGACAAACGAGCAGTACTTC.

The chain joins TRBV2 to TRBJ2-5; D is undetermined. This CDR3 is 14 amino acids long. Germline V gene sequence: CDR1 SNHLY, CDR2 FYNNEI. Between the trimmed V and J ends, which lost 7 bases and 5 bases, there was a span of 17 bases. CDR3 in DNA: TGTGCCAGCAACAGAGTGGGTCTTGGGGAGACCCAGTACTTC. This sequence encodes CASNRVGLGETQYF.

The table lists this clone with a few counts. The rearrangement joins TRBV7-8 to TRBJ2-7, with 11 positions matching TRBD1. Germline CDR1 is SGHVS and CDR2 is FQNEAQ. This CDR3 comprises 16 residues. Trimming at V came to 1 base and at J to 4 bases, leaving 6 bases not matched to a gene. The CDR3 sequence is CASSLGGGQGAYEQYF. CDR3 bases: TGTGCCAGCAGCTTAGGAGGTGGACAGGGGGCTTACGAGCAGTACTTC.